This T cell receptor beta chain was profiled in a study of blood T cell repertoires in COVID-19. About the research overall: COVID-19 samples, acute and convalescent, were from the United States, Italy and Spain.

Study processing details: Reference gene primer amplification gave nucleated cell count estimates. Sequencing was performed with immunoSEQ multiplex PCR; in TCRdb, only in-frame clones are kept and a portion is missing. That table supplies the V and J calls and clone size; D and trimming were determined from the DNA. Altogether 95,000 to 150,000 clones are present, 85% to 90% being singletons, with the ten largest covering more than 1.5%. V was pared by 6 bases and J by 3 bases, with 9 bases of the junction left unmatched. CDR1 is LNHDA and CDR2 is SQIVND in the germline V gene (reference sequence). The CDR3 contains 17 residues.

The clonotype comes from a human donor in a cohort sampled during active COVID-19. V is TRBV19 and J is TRBJ2-7; 15 bases are a match to TRBD2. The sequenced sample was peripheral blood. CDR3 region: CASRRTSGRGVGYEQYF. The CDR3 DNA is TGTGCCAGTAGACGGACTAGCGGGAGGGGCGTGGGCTACGAGCAGTACTTC.